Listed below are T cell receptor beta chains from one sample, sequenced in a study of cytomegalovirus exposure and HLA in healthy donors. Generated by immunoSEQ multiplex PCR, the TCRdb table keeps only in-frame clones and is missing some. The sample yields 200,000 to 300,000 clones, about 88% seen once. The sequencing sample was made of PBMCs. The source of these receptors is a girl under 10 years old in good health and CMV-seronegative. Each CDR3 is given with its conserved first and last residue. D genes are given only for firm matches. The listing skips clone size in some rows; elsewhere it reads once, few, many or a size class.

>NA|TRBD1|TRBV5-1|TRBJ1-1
TGCGCCAGCAGCCCGTGGACAGGGAACACTGAAGCTTTCTTT
CASSPWTGNTEAFF
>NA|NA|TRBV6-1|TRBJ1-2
TGTGCCAGCAGTGAAGCACGGGGCACCTTC
CASSEARGTF
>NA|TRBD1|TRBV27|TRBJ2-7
TGTGCCAGCAGTCCCGGGACAGGGGTCCGGGGTATGGACTTC
CASSPGTGVRGMDF
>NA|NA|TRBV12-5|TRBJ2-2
TGTGCTAGTGGCTTCCTCGACAGGATTAGCGGGGAGCTGTTTTTT
CASGFLDRISGELFF
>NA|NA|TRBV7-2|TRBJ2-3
TGTGCCAGCAGCTCTATCCGGGAAACCACAGATACGCAGTATTTT
CASSSIRETTDTQYF
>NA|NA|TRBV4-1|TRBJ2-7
TGCGCCAGCAGCCAATCCGTAGCCGACTCGCCCTCCGAGCAGTACTTC
CASSQSVADSPSEQYF
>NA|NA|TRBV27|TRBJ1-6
TGTGCCAGCAGTATCAGGGTCCTCAATTCACCCCTCCACTTT
CASSIRVLNSPLHF
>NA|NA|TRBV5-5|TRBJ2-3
TGTGCCAGCAGCTTTCTCGCGGATACGCAGTATTTT
CASSFLADTQYF
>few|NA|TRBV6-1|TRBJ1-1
TGTGCCAGCAGTGACCAGGGGATCGTCACTGAAGCTTTCTTT
CASSDQGIVTEAFF
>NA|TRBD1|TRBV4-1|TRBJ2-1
TGCGCCAGCAGCCAAGTACAGGGGGCGTGGAATGAGCAGTTCTTC
CASSQVQGAWNEQFF
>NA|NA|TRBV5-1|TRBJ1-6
TGCGCCAGCAGCCCGTCAACAGATTCACCCCTCCACTTT
CASSPSTDSPLHF
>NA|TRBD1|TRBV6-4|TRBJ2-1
TGTGCCAGCAGTTCGGGACAGGGAATTTACAATGAGCAGTTCTTC
CASSSGQGIYNEQFF
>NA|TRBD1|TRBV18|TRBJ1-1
TGTGCCAGCTCGCGCCTAGGACAGGGGGCGCGAATGCTTGAAGCTTTCTTT
CASSRLGQGARMLEAFF
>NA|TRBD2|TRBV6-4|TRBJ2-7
TGTGCCAGCCCGGGGGGGCCCCTATACCGCGAGCAGTACTTC
CASPGGPLYREQYF
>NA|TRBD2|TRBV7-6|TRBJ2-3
TGTGCCAGCAGCTCCCGACTAGCGGGGGGTAGCACAGATACGCAGTATTTT
CASSSRLAGGSTDTQYF
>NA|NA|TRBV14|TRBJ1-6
TGTGCCAGCAGCGTAGGGGTTCATTCACCCCTCCACTTT
CASSVGVHSPLHF